This TCR beta chain stems from a study of T cell responses to AZD1222 COVID-19 vaccine. Study-level results: Two AZD1222 administrations were followed by greater Spike-specific TCR breadth and depth. White British ancestry dominated among donors, who included more females, and clonal diversity was possibly underestimated. AZD1222 recipients seropositive at baseline numbered only five to seven.

Second-dose timings of about 4 or about 12 weeks were pooled. Profiling relied on immunoSEQ multiplex PCR, and the TCRdb table lists in-frame clones only, not all of them. The sample has 200,000 or so clones, under 95% seen once. To note about this clone: The antigen is not known.

The CDR3 spans 16 residues. V shed 3 bases, J shed 4 bases, and the junction held 7 bases outside the gene matches. The V gene's germline CDR1 is SGHNT and CDR2 YYREEE (reference sequence). The sequence was obtained from an adult who received the AZD1222 COVID-19 vaccine. This material consisted of peripheral blood, taken 28 days after the second AZD1222 dose. The chain is built from TRBV5-4 and TRBJ1-2; 12 positions agree with TRBD1. The CDR3 DNA is TGTGCCAGCAGCTCCACACGGGACAGGGGGCTCTATGGCTACACCTTC. Protein: CASSSTRDRGLYGYTF.